This T cell receptor beta chain was captured by sequencing in a study of T cell responses to AZD1222 COVID-19 vaccine. Study-wide results and limits: Only a handful of AZD1222 recipients were seropositive at baseline. There were repertoire samples only from the period after the peak T cell response.

Libraries were prepared by immunoSEQ multiplex PCR; TCRdb keeps only in-frame clonotypes and omits some of them. The profile covers roughly 120,000 clones, with around 94% appearing a single time and roughly 6.6% taken by the ten largest. About this clone: What it recognizes is unknown.

Germline CDR1 MNHEY, CDR2 SMNVEV (reference sequence). The CDR3 extends over 16 amino acids. V lost 3 bases and J lost 0; bases outside the gene matches: 6. The chain uses TRBV27 and TRBJ2-3; 7 bases are shared with TRBD1. This sequence originates from an adult in good health. The sample consisted of peripheral blood, taken on day 0 of AZD1222 vaccination. The CDR3 bases are TGTGCCAGCAGTTTCGGGATCAGGGGGAGCACAGATACGCAGTATTTT. This sequence encodes CASSFGIRGSTDTQYF.